One and the same sample provided the 26 T cell receptor beta chains below, sequenced in a study of shared clonotypes between healthy human individuals. Here immunoSEQ multiplex PCR was the method, and the copy in TCRdb shows in-frame clones only, minus some. Counted here are roughly 2.1 million clones, more than 85% occurring once; the ten biggest clones make up approximately 1.7%. Only CD45RO-negative cells positively selected for CCR7 counted as naive CD8 cells, so terminally differentiated effector memory CD45RA+ cells were excluded. Specimen: naive CD8+ T cells from PBMCs. The receptor source for this set is a man aged 18 to 30 in good health. Some clones in this sample may be carry-over from other donors' samples.

Details on this clone: This may be a read error: a much more frequent sequence differs by one nucleotide. The same CDR3 can be traced to other DNA sequences in this sample. The rearrangement uses TRBV7-9 and TRBJ1-1, with TRBD1 identical over 7 bases. Germline V gene sequence: CDR1 SEHNR, CDR2 FQNEAQ (reference sequence). CDR3 length equals 12 residues. V was clipped by 4 bases and J by 5 bases; unmatched bases: 1. Written as DNA, the CDR3 is TGTGCCAGCAGCTCAGGGGGGACTGAAGCTTTCTTT. Translated: CASSSGGTEAFF.

The chain recombines TRBV11-2 with TRBJ2-6; D ambiguous. This CDR3 has 16 amino acids. The germline V gene encodes CDR1 SGHAT and CDR2 FQNNGV. The ends were cut back, 5 bases at V and 0 bases at J, with 11 bases in the middle. CDR3 loop: CASSRPQHSGANVLTF. Written as DNA, the CDR3 is TGTGCCAGCAGCCGGCCACAGCACTCTGGGGCCAACGTCCTGACTTTC. Based on the CDR3 plus reference TRBV11-2 and TRBJ2-6, the full variable domain is EAGVAQSPRYKIIEKRQSVAFWCNPISGHATLYWYQQILGQGPKLLIQFQNNGVVDDSQLPKDRFSAERLKGVDSTLKIQPAKLEDSAVYLCASSRPQHSGANVLTFGAGSRLTVL.

V is TRBV6-1 and J is TRBJ2-3; D is possibly TRBD1 or TRBD2 (6 bases each). Trimming removed 0 bases at V and 6 bases at J, with 19 bases between. The CDR3 has 17 residues. The germline CDR1 and CDR2 sequences are MNHNS and SASEGT. The CDR3 nucleotides are TGTGCCAGCAGTGAAGCGGGGGGCGAGGGCCACCGGGATACGCAGTATTTT. Translated: CASSEAGGEGHRDTQYF.

In regard to this clone: A junction boundary mismatches the germline segment, possibly from a read error. The chain has TRBV4-2 and TRBJ2-7; a weak D match, TRBD1 (6 bases). The germline CDR1 and CDR2 sequences are LGHNA and YNFKEQ. The CDR3 covers 12 residues. CDR3 in amino acids: CASSQQTGRILF. CDR3 nucleotides: TGTGCCAGCAGCCAACAAACAGGGAGAATCCTCTTC.

The chain employs TRBV27 and TRBJ2-7; 10 nucleotides align to TRBD1. The germline CDR1 and CDR2 sequences are MNHEY and SMNVEV (reference sequence). The V gene end was trimmed by 0 bases and the J gene end by 8 bases; junction bases not matched to a gene: 22. The length of the CDR3 is 20 residues. The CDR3 DNA follows: TGTGCCAGCAGTTTATCCTTTCCGGGACAGGGGAAATTCGCGGGAGTCAAGCAGTACTTC. Amino acids: CASSLSFPGQGKFAGVKQYF.

Details on this clone: The sample holds other DNA sequences that translate to the same CDR3. The J gene is TRBJ2-2, the V gene TRBV7-9; D remains unclear. The CDR3 sequence is 13 residues long. In germline, CDR1 is SEHNR, CDR2 FQNEAQ (reference sequence). The V end was cut by 5 bases, the J end by 4 bases, with 8 bases between. CDR3 amino acids: CASSPPGTGELFF. CDR3 in DNA: TGTGCCAGCAGCCCCCCGGGCACCGGGGAGCTGTTTTTT.

V is TRBV29-1 and J is TRBJ2-3, with 7 positions matching TRBD1. This CDR3 is 13 amino acids long. Trimming took 7 bases from V and 3 from J; bases not matched to a gene: 7. Germline CDR1 reads SQVTM; CDR2 reads ANQGSEA. The CDR3 is CSAPGQKTDTQYF. The CDR3 coding sequence is TGCAGCGCTCCGGGACAGAAGACAGATACGCAGTATTTT.

The chain is built from TRBV15 and TRBJ2-2; D unclear. This CDR3 comprises 14 residues. Trimming left V 5 bases short and J 6 bases short, with 13 bases between. CDR1 and CDR2 from the germline V gene are LNHNV and YYDKDF (reference sequence). This CDR3 is CATSGGWSSGELFF. The CDR3 coding sequence is TGTGCCACCAGCGGTGGATGGAGCTCCGGGGAGCTGTTTTTT.

V usage is TRBV27 and J usage is TRBJ2-3; no definite D call. V was cut by 1 base and J by 4 bases, with 15 bases left in between. This CDR3 spans 16 amino acids. Germline CDR1 and CDR2: MNHEY and SMNVEV (reference sequence). The CDR3 coding sequence is TGTGCCAGCAGTTTATTGGGCTACCGGAGCCCAGATACGCAGTATTTT. Its translation is CASSLLGYRSPDTQYF.

CDR3 nucleotides: TGTGCCAGAAGCTTGGGGACCACATATAGCAATCAGCCCCAGCATTTT. It is translated as CARSLGTTYSNQPQHF. The chain couples TRBV5-3 to TRBJ1-5; D remains ambiguous. TRBV5-3 is an ORF, and what it does is uncertain. Trimming left V 0 bases short and J 0 bases short, with 10 bases between. The CDR3 is 16 amino acids.

A word on this clone: Other DNA variants within this sample encode the same CDR3. The chain uses TRBV9 and TRBJ2-7; the match to TRBD2 covers 8 bases. The junction had 3 bases not matched to a gene; V was cut back by 0 bases and J by 1 base. The CDR3 contains 15 residues. CDR1 SGDLS and CDR2 YYNGEE come from the germline V gene. The CDR3 reads CASSVDGGRSYEQYF. The CDR3 DNA follows: TGTGCCAGCAGCGTAGATGGCGGGAGGTCCTACGAGCAGTACTTC.

This rearrangement joins TRBV2 to TRBJ2-7, with a weak D call TRBD1 (6 bases). V was clipped by 2 bases and J by 5 bases, with 19 bases between them. The CDR3 sequence is 16 residues long. Germline V gene sequence: CDR1 SNHLY, CDR2 FYNNEI. CDR3 bases: TGTGCCAGCAGTGAACCGGAGGACAGCCCCTGGGACGAGCAGTACTTC. It specifies CASSEPEDSPWDEQYF.

This clone has a handful of counts. CDR3 sequence (DNA): TGTGCCAGTAACCCCGGGGCCTACCTCAATCAGCCCCAGCATTTT. Translating it yields CASNPGAYLNQPQHF. The chain employs TRBV19 and TRBJ1-5; a possible D gene is TRBD1 (5 bases). The CDR3 extends over 15 amino acids. Germline V gene sequence: CDR1 LNHDA, CDR2 SQIVND (reference sequence). With 7 bases removed from V and 3 bases from J, the gap between germline ends came to 16 bases.

The genes are TRBV14 and TRBJ1-1, with 8 nucleotides matching TRBD1. CDR1 is SGHDN, CDR2 FVKESK, per germline. V lost 0 bases, J lost 1 base, and 1 base stayed unmatched. This CDR3 spans 15 amino acids. The CDR3, as DNA: TGTGCCAGCAGCCAAGATCAGGGGGCGAACACTGAAGCTTTCTTT. Encoded protein: CASSQDQGANTEAFF.

The V call is TRBV7-2, the J call TRBJ2-7; TRBD2 matches 7 bases. Germline V gene sequence: CDR1 SGHTA, CDR2 FQGNSA. The CDR3 has 15 residues. V was pared by 8 bases and J by 0 bases, with 10 bases of the junction left unmatched. This CDR3 is CASWEGSVYSYEQYF. Here the CDR3 DNA reads TGTGCCAGCTGGGAGGGTAGCGTGTACTCCTACGAGCAGTACTTC.

This chain connects TRBV29-1 to TRBJ2-5, with TRBD2 identical over 10 bases. The tail of the sequence fits TRBJ2-7 better, so the J call may be wrong. The CDR3 is 13 amino acids. Germline CDR1 reads SQVTM; CDR2 reads ANQGSEA. The CDR3: CSVLLAGVNEQYF. The CDR3 DNA follows: TGCAGCGTCCTCCTAGCGGGAGTTAACGAGCAGTACTTC.

The chain combines TRBV27 with TRBJ1-1; the match to TRBD1 covers 9 bases. The CDR3 contains 14 residues. With 8 bases clipped from V and 6 bases from J, the junction kept 10 bases outside the gene matches. Germline lookup yields CDR1 MNHEY and CDR2 SMNVEV (reference sequence). In DNA, the CDR3 is TGTGCCAGCCGGGACAGGGACGTGTGGGCTGAAGCTTTCTTT. It encodes CASRDRDVWAEAFF.

This clone was detected only once. The chain is built from TRBV25-1 and TRBJ2-1; unclear D gene. Trimming stripped 2 bases from V and 9 bases from J, with 14 bases between. This CDR3 comprises 14 residues. Germline CDR1 MGHDK, CDR2 SYGVNS. CDR3 nucleotide sequence: TGTGCCAGCAGTGAAGTTCTCAGTTCGGTTGAGCAGTTCTTC. The encoded protein is CASSEVLSSVEQFF.

With regard to this clone: The sample has other DNA sequences that encode this CDR3 too. The gene calls are TRBV27 and TRBJ2-1; the D call may be TRBD1 or TRBD2 (5 bases each). Looked up from germline, CDR1 is MNHEY and CDR2 is SMNVEV (reference sequence). The CDR3 has 15 amino acids. The V gene lost 5 bases and the J gene lost 0 bases, with 11 bases spanning the gap. The CDR3 sequence: CASSLGTVSYNEQFF. DNA for the CDR3: TGTGCCAGCAGTCTCGGGACCGTCTCCTACAATGAGCAGTTCTTC.

V gene TRBV14 combines with J gene TRBJ2-3; D gene unclear. The CDR3 consists of 14 residues. V was pared by 0 bases and J by 0 bases, with 4 bases between. Per germline, CDR1 SGHDN and CDR2 FVKESK. CDR3 in amino acids: CASSQDGSTDTQYF. DNA for the CDR3: TGTGCCAGCAGCCAAGATGGGAGCACAGATACGCAGTATTTT.

V and J are TRBV15 and TRBJ2-7, with 10 bases that match TRBD1. The germline gives CDR1 LNHNV, CDR2 YYDKDF (reference sequence). The CDR3 sequence is 15 residues long. Trimming took 4 bases from V and 0 from J; bases not matched to a gene: 3. CDR3 nucleotide sequence: TGTGCCACCAGCACCCGGACAGGGGGCTCCTACGAGCAGTACTTC. Protein sequence: CATSTRTGGSYEQYF.

The genes are TRBV27 and TRBJ2-7; 9 bases fit TRBD1. CDR1 MNHEY and CDR2 SMNVEV come from the germline V gene (reference sequence). Losses at the gene ends were 2 bases for V and 4 bases for J; bases not matched to a gene: 9. The CDR3 extends over 16 amino acids. The CDR3 DNA sequence: TGTGCCAGCAGTTTAGGGTCCGGGACAGGGTCGTACGAGCAGTACTTC. It encodes CASSLGSGTGSYEQYF.

The CDR3 nucleotides read TGTGCCAGCAGCGTAGGACCTCTCTACGAGCAGTACTTC. This translates into CASSVGPLYEQYF. V and J are TRBV9 and TRBJ2-7; D gene uncertain. There are 13 residues in the CDR3. With 0 bases removed from V and 3 bases from J, the gap between germline ends came to 7 bases. Germline values: CDR1 SGDLS, CDR2 YYNGEE.

The chain has TRBV11-3 and TRBJ2-1; the D is unclear. V gave up 1 base and J gave up 9 bases, with 10 bases separating them. The length of the CDR3 is 13 residues. The germline V gene has CDR1 SGHNT and CDR2 YENEEA. The CDR3 sequence is CASSLGTVTEQFF. The CDR3 DNA follows: TGTGCCAGCAGCTTAGGAACGGTCACTGAGCAGTTCTTC.

V and J are TRBV10-2 and TRBJ2-2; no definite D call. There are 16 residues in the CDR3. CDR1 is WSHSY and CDR2 is SAAADI in the germline V gene. V dropped 0 bases and J dropped 1 base, with 9 bases sitting between them. The CDR3 protein is CASSESNWQNTGELFF. In nucleotides, the CDR3 is TGCGCCAGCAGTGAGTCGAATTGGCAGAACACCGGGGAGCTGTTTTTT.

This chain links TRBV5-1 with TRBJ2-2, with TRBD1 matching over 9 bases. This CDR3 is 19 amino acids long. Germline CDR1 reads SGHRS; CDR2 reads YFSETQ. The J segment lost 1 base and the V segment lost 3 bases, leaving 13 bases of the junction unmatched. CDR3 region: CASSSDRGRQRGNTGELFF. The CDR3 region has the DNA TGCGCCAGCAGCTCCGACAGGGGGAGACAGCGCGGGAACACCGGGGAGCTGTTTTTT.